This T cell receptor beta chain stems from a study of blood T cell repertoires in COVID-19. Study background: Spain, Italy and the United States supplied samples that represented acute and convalescent COVID-19.

V was clipped by 6 bases and J by 2 bases, with 17 bases between them. Germline CDR1 MNHEY, CDR2 SMNVEV (reference sequence). The CDR3 is 15 amino acids. Clones were read by immunoSEQ multiplex PCR, and TCRdb kept only the in-frame ones, dropping some. The sample records under 250,000 clones, less than 90% being singletons. The chain has TRBV27 and TRBJ2-7, with a weak D call TRBD1 (5 bases). The sample consisted of peripheral blood. This clonotype was sampled from a woman aged 55-75 years who had recovered from COVID-19. CDR3 sequence (DNA): TGTGCCAGCAGAACAGGACGGTTTCTAGCCTACGAGCAGTACTTC. Its protein is CASRTGRFLAYEQYF.